These T cell receptor beta chains were read from a single sample in a study of T-cell reconstitution after alpha-beta-depleted transplantation in children. TCRdb recomputed calls from the PCR reads with MiXCR, one row per CDR3 protein. The sample holds fewer than 350,000 distinct CDR3 sequences, over 7% seen once. The material sequenced was peripheral blood, taken 360 days after TCRalphabeta/CD19-depleted stem cell transplant. These receptors were collected from a female patient aged 2-9 years who had a stem cell transplant for Fanconi anemia, so the T cells may come from the graft donor. The conserved cysteine and the conserved F or W are not part of the CDR3 here. Only part of the rows carry a size: once, few, many, or a class if the clone is expanded.

V,J,size,CDR3
TRBV6-1,TRBJ2-3,NA,AIREAKRTGVVTDMQY
TRBV6-2/TRBV6-3,TRBJ1-5,NA,ASRGQGYQPQH
TRBV5-5,TRBJ2-2,many,ASSPPMNTGELF
TRBV5-1,TRBJ1-5,many,ASSSTGPQPQH
TRBV28,TRBJ2-2,many,ASRRLAGSSDTGELF
TRBV4-3,TRBJ1-5,many,ASSQPGCRQLGGNQPQH
TRBV11-1,TRBJ2-7,NA,ASSFIRDTPTGQY
TRBV6-5,TRBJ1-1,few,ASSFGWANTEAF
TRBV24-1,TRBJ2-1,many,ATSDSSIAGAGYNEQF
TRBV7-9,TRBJ1-4,few,ASSLDWAGQNEKLF